These T cell receptor beta chains were read from a single sample in a study of CD8 T cells in ankylosing spondylitis. TCRdb ran MiXCR on the 5' RACE reads and lists one entry per CDR3 protein. The repertoire holds over 450,000 distinct CDR3 sequences, with roughly 13% as singletons. Material: blood, either unsorted or a sorted T cell fraction (not recorded which). The receptors derive from a male donor with ankylosing spondylitis. Both conserved end residues are part of each CDR3. The order of the fields is D gene, J gene, clone size, V gene, CDR3 protein, CDR3 DNA. A D gene is named only where the DNA matches it firmly. Size is stated for part of the rows, as once, few or many counts, or as a class when the clone is expanded.

D: -
J: TRBJ2-1
size: -
V: TRBV5-5
CDR3: CASSLSFAGSYNEQFF
DNA: TGTGCCAGCAGCTTGAGTTTTGCGGGGTCCTACAATGAGCAGTTCTTC

D: -
J: TRBJ2-5
size: -
V: TRBV12-3/TRBV12-4
CDR3: CASSLQRGPQETQYF
DNA: TGTGCCAGCAGCCTCCAGAGAGGTCCTCAAGAGACCCAGTACTTC

D: TRBD2
J: TRBJ2-5
size: -
V: TRBV5-6
CDR3: CASSLLGLAGGLSETQYF
DNA: TGTGCCAGCAGCTTGTTGGGACTAGCGGGAGGGTTAAGTGAGACCCAGTACTTC

D: -
J: TRBJ2-1
size: -
V: TRBV25-1
CDR3: CASSPGRFNEQFF
DNA: TGTGCCAGCAGCCCCGGACGGTTCAATGAGCAGTTCTTC

D: -
J: TRBJ1-1
size: few
V: TRBV12-3/TRBV12-4
CDR3: CASSLSRTNTEAFF
DNA: TGTGCCAGCAGTTTATCTCGAACGAACACTGAAGCTTTCTTT

D: TRBD2
J: TRBJ2-3
size: few
V: TRBV20-1
CDR3: CSARELAGNRDTQYF
DNA: TGCAGTGCTAGGGAACTAGCGGGTAATAGGGATACGCAGTATTTT

D: -
J: TRBJ1-2
size: few
V: TRBV12-3/TRBV12-4
CDR3: CASSLGGREYGYTF
DNA: TGTGCCAGCAGTTTAGGAGGGAGGGAATATGGCTACACCTTC

D: TRBD2
J: TRBJ2-7
size: -
V: TRBV20-1
CDR3: CSAPTGTSGTLYEQYF
DNA: TGCAGTGCTCCGACAGGGACTAGCGGGACACTTTACGAGCAGTACTTC

D: -
J: TRBJ2-5
size: -
V: TRBV3-1
CDR3: CASSQTGGETQYF
DNA: TGTGCCAGCAGCCAAACCGGCGGAGAGACCCAGTACTTC

D: -
J: TRBJ1-5
size: few
V: TRBV20-1
CDR3: CSAHGGAYGNQPQHF
DNA: TGCAGTGCCCACGGGGGGGCCTACGGCAATCAGCCCCAGCATTTT

D: TRBD1
J: TRBJ1-6
size: few
V: TRBV29-1
CDR3: CSVGTGTNSPLHF
DNA: TGCAGCGTCGGGACAGGAACCAATTCACCCCTCCACTTT

D: -
J: TRBJ2-1
size: few
V: TRBV20-1
CDR3: CSARDYRMGSYNEQFF
DNA: TGCAGTGCTAGAGATTACAGGATGGGCTCTTACAATGAGCAGTTCTTC

D: TRBD2
J: TRBJ2-1
size: -
V: TRBV28
CDR3: CASSLPGGSGHNEQFF
DNA: TGTGCCAGCAGTTTACCGGGGGGGAGCGGCCACAATGAGCAGTTCTTC

D: -
J: TRBJ2-7
size: few
V: TRBV5-1
CDR3: CASSTDNRQPAGQYF
DNA: TGCGCCAGCAGCACCGATAATAGACAGCCAGCTGGGCAGTACTTC

D: -
J: TRBJ2-7
size: -
V: TRBV24-1
CDR3: CATSDPGGRTYEQYF
DNA: TGTGCCACCAGTGACCCCGGTGGCAGAACCTACGAGCAGTACTTC

D: TRBD1
J: TRBJ1-6
size: -
V: TRBV19
CDR3: CASNEQGARNSPLHF
DNA: TGTGCCAGTAATGAACAGGGGGCACGGAATTCACCCCTCCACTTT

D: -
J: TRBJ2-3
size: -
V: TRBV7-6
CDR3: CASSSPEYLTQYF
DNA: TGTGCCAGCAGCTCCCCAGAGTACCTTACGCAGTATTTT

D: -
J: TRBJ2-5
size: many
V: TRBV29-1
CDR3: CSVEDLKGGVETQYF
DNA: TGCAGCGTTGAAGATTTAAAAGGAGGTGTTGAGACCCAGTACTTC

D: -
J: TRBJ2-1
size: few
V: TRBV27
CDR3: CASSLLRPPTYNEQFF
DNA: TGTGCCAGCAGTTTATTACGGCCCCCCACCTACAATGAGCAGTTCTTC

D: -
J: TRBJ2-7
size: -
V: TRBV6-5
CDR3: CASSYGTGTYEQYF
DNA: TGTGCCAGCAGTTACGGTACCGGGACCTACGAGCAGTACTTC

D: -
J: TRBJ1-5
size: many
V: TRBV11-2
CDR3: CASSSLPDQPQHF
DNA: TGTGCCAGCAGCTCTCTCCCGGATCAGCCCCAGCATTTT

D: TRBD2
J: TRBJ2-1
size: -
V: TRBV20-1
CDR3: CSARGGGSGSLAYNEQFF
DNA: TGCAGTGCTAGAGGAGGTGGTAGCGGGAGCTTAGCCTACAATGAGCAGTTCTTC